This TCR beta chain was retrieved from a study of T-cell memory formation after mild COVID-19. Study context: TCR clusters were largely donor specific.

Study-wide points: Second-wave clones reaching peak frequency on day 37 lacked confirmed SARS-CoV-2 specificity. Later expanders leaned toward CD4+, whereas clones contracting from day 15 to 85 were balanced CD4/CD8. Contracting clones localized mainly to CM and EM when CD4+ and mainly to EMRA when CD8+.

TCRdb reprocessed the 5' RACE reads with MiXCR, giving one entry per CDR3 protein. The sample shows approximately 270,000 distinct CDR3 sequences, roughly 17% of them seen only once. Germline assignment: CDR1 MNHEY and CDR2 SVGAGI. The CDR3 totals 18 residues. V lost 0 bases and J lost 5; bases outside the gene matches: 11. Details on this clonotype: Its specificity is unknown.

The chain carries TRBV6-5 and TRBJ2-5, with 11 bases fitting TRBD2. The sequence came from a man between 18 and 35 years old who had mild COVID-19 (a few samples of this study predate the infection). Cell type and time point are not known. The sequenced material came from PBMCs or a T cell subset sorted from them (not recorded which). The CDR3 reads CASSYSRRLAGGRETQYF. The CDR3 DNA follows: TGTGCCAGCAGTTACTCGAGAAGGCTAGCGGGGGGCCGGGAGACCCAGTACTTC.